This T cell receptor beta chain was found in a study of blood T cell repertoires in COVID-19. Study information: COVID-19 samples collected from the United States, Italy and Spain covered acute and convalescent phases. T cells, B-cell-depleted T cells, or PBMCs provided the cDNA or gDNA that served as material.

Trimming at V came to 5 bases and at J to 6 bases, leaving 7 bases not matched to a gene. CDR1 and CDR2 (germline): MDHEN, SYDVKM. The CDR3 consists of 14 residues. TCRdb's copy holds only in-frame clones and misses some; the assay was immunoSEQ multiplex PCR. The sample holds nearly 250,000 clones, 80% to 90% seen once. People in the exposed group encountered a COVID-19 case within 2 weeks before entering the study. This receptor was obtained from a man over 45 who had been exposed to COVID-19. Sequencing input: PBMCs or T cells enriched from blood (not recorded which). The chain recombines TRBV28 with TRBJ2-7; the match to TRBD1 covers 10 bases. The CDR3 DNA is TGTGCCAGCAGTGACAGGGGGCGCATGATCGAGCAGTACTTC. This sequence encodes CASSDRGRMIEQYF.